In its sample, the clone carrying this TCR beta chain was seen once. In the authors' workflow: Amplifying reference gene primers gave estimates of nucleated cell counts. Clones were read by immunoSEQ multiplex PCR, and TCRdb kept only the in-frame ones, dropping some. The V and J calls and clone size come from that table; D and trimming were worked out from the DNA. The sample contains 53,000 or so clones, about 77% of which appear only once. The source of the sample is a study of blood T cell repertoires in COVID-19. Study details: The United States, Italy and Spain supplied acute and convalescent COVID-19 samples. PBMCs, B-cell-depleted T cells, or T cells provided the cDNA or gDNA that made up the material.

The TCR comes from a man between 65 and 79 years old with active or convalescent COVID-19. The specimen was peripheral blood.

CDR3 sequence reads: CSALRGGYTF. The CDR3 DNA sequence: TGCAGTGCTCTCCGAGGAGGCTACACCTTC. V is TRBV20-1 and J is TRBJ1-2; D gene ambiguous. The CDR3 runs to 10 residues. The ends were cut back, 5 bases at V and 8 bases at J, with 9 bases in the middle. The V gene's germline CDR1 is DFQATT and CDR2 SNEGSKA (reference sequence).